This paragraph reports one T cell receptor beta chain. Germline trimming cut 3 bases from V and 2 bases from J; bases unmatched to any gene: 8. The CDR3 is made up of 16 amino acids. CDR1 is GTSNPN, CDR2 SVGIG, per germline (reference sequence). This sample is drawn from a study of blood T cell repertoires in COVID-19. Sequencing used immunoSEQ multiplex PCR; TCRdb keeps in-frame clones, though not all of them. This sample carries 55,000 to 85,000 clones, over 70% of them seen once, and the ten largest clones take around 20%. The sequenced sample consisted of peripheral blood. This sequence originates from a man aged 60 to 69 with acute or convalescent COVID-19. The chain couples TRBV30 to TRBJ1-5; 9 bases align to TRBD1. CDR3: CAWREGQGGGNQPQHF. DNA for the CDR3: TGTGCCTGGAGAGAGGGACAGGGAGGGGGCAATCAGCCCCAGCATTTT. The variable domain in full, with the rest retrieved from reference TRBV30 and TRBJ1-5, is SQTIHQWPATLVQPVGSPLSLECTVEGTSNPNLYWYRQAAGRGLQLLFYSVGIGQISSEVPQNLSASRPQDRQFILSSKKLLLSDSGFYLCAWREGQGGGNQPQHFGDGTRLSIL.